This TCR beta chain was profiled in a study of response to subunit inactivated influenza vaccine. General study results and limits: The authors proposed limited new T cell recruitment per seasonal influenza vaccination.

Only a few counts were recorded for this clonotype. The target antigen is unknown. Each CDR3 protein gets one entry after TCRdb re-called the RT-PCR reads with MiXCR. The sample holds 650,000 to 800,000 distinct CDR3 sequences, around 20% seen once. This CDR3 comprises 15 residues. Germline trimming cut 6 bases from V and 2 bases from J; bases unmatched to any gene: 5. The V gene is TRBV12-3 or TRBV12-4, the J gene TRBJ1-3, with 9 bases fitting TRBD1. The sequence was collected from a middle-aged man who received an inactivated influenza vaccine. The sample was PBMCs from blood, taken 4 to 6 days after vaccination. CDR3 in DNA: TGTGCCAGCAGAGGGGACAGGGTTACTGGAAACACCATATATTTT. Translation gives CASRGDRVTGNTIYF.